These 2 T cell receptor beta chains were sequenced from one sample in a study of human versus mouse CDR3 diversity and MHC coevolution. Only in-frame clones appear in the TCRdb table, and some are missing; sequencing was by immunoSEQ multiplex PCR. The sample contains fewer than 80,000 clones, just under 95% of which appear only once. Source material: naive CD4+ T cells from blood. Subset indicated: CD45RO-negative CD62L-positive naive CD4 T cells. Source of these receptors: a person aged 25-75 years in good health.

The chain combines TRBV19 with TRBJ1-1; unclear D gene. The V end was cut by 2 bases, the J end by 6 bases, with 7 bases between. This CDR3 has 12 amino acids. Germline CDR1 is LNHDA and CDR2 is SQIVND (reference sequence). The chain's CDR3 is CASSIRSAEAFF. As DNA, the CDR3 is TGTGCCAGTAGTATAAGAAGCGCTGAAGCTTTCTTT.

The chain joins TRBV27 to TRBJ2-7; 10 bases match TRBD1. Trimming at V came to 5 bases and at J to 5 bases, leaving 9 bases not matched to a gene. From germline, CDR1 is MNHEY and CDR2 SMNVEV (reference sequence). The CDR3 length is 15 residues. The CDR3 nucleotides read TGTGCCAGCAGTCGGATCCGGGACAGGGGACACGAGCAGTACTTC. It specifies CASSRIRDRGHEQYF.